This TCR beta chain originates from a study of vaccination and CD4 T cells after COVID-19 (dated by TCRdb to 2022 to 2024). Broadly, across the study: The convalescent cohort included six males and four females, with two Hispanic individuals, seven Caucasians, two Asians and one multiracial person. Post-COVID blood samples from convalescent patients were collected a median of about 100 days after diagnosis, with a range of 35 to 161 days. Culture stimuli were overlapping spike peptide pools from SARS-CoV-2 and from the common cold coronaviruses HCoV-NL63, HCoV-OC43 and HCoV-229E. In control cultures, a CEFX viral epitope pool was used as positive control, an HIV-1 Nef peptide pool was used as negative control, or no peptide was added. Participants got two doses of the Pfizer-BioNTech BNT162b2 vaccine (n=8) or two doses of the Moderna mRNA-1273 vaccine (n=2). The time from the second vaccine dose to post-vaccine blood sampling had a median of around 72 days and ranged from about 14 to 250 days. The spike-specific CD4+ TCR repertoire was compared before and after mRNA vaccination in about nine COVID-19 convalescent patients and 4 infection-naive healthy vaccine recipients. The research as a whole found: In convalescent patients, a median about 84% of post-vaccine SARS-CoV-2-reactive clones were detected only after vaccination, and vaccine-specific priming was suggested by this finding. The number of convalescent patients in the study was relatively small, and the study did not examine early timepoints following natural infection. Although the median number of SARS-CoV-2-reactive clonotypes went up from 20 to 25 after infection to 35 to 40 after vaccination, the increase was not significant. In convalescent patients, nearly all vaccine-specific clones (304 of 307) were found to be mono-reactive for SARS-CoV-2 spike rather than cross-reactive with common cold coronaviruses.

On this clonotype itself: No antigen is known for it. Base quality data are lacking; no much larger clone is found one base away.

What the treatment or condition label conveys for this sample: approximately nine-day PBMC culture with coronavirus spike peptide pools or control peptides (ViraFEST assay). To expand antigen-specific T cells with peptide pools and then pick out the expanded clonotypes through TCR sequencing, the study relied on the ViraFEST assay. Healthy vaccine recipients had no prior SARS-CoV-2 infection, confirmed by negative nucleocapsid antibody tests before and after vaccination. Each well held around 2 million PBMCs cultured in IMDM containing approximately 5% human AB serum and around 9.2 IU/ml IL-2, with 8.5 to 10 ug/ml peptide pools added. On days 3 and 7, half of the culture medium was replaced with fresh IL-2-containing medium. Once the cells had been in culture for about 10 days, the EasySep CD4+ T cell isolation kit was used to isolate CD4+ T cells by negative selection. PBMCs were separated from whole blood using Ficoll-Paque Plus gradient centrifugation and then either used fresh or cryopreserved at -140C. Triplicate wells were generally used for each culture condition.

Library method: PCR. DNA from cultured CD4+ T cells underwent TCR sequencing with the Oncomine TCR Beta short-read assay at the Johns Hopkins FTIC core. The QIAamp micro DNA kit was used to extract genomic DNA from the cultured CD4+ T cells. Oncomine TCR Beta libraries made from cultured CD4+ T cells were pooled using unique dual indexes and sequenced on an Illumina iSeq 100. Regarding the original processing steps: Non-productive sequences were removed, and CDR3s that did not start with C, did not end with F or W, or were shorter than 7 amino acids were discarded. Antigen-specific clonotypes were identified using the MANAFEST web application through comparison of peptide-stimulated wells with reference and other culture wells. To be called positive, a clone needed an FDR below 0.05, an odds ratio above 5, and a productive frequency above 0.1% in at least two of three replicate wells. Cross-reactive clonotypes were defined as significantly expanded in both SARS-CoV-2 spike wells and at least one common cold coronavirus spike condition. Levenshtein distances (stringdist) and unrooted phylogenetic trees (ape) in R version 3.6.1 were used to assess CDR3 homology. TCRdb trimmed public reads at Q25 via fastp, called clones via MiXCR and kept in-frame beta chains. Every CDR3 protein is listed once, alongside the most common genes and DNA of its rows. The V and J calls, along with clone size, are taken from TCRdb and not from the paper's own processing. For this sample there are about 27,000 distinct CDR3 sequences; less than 80% appear just once. The ten largest clones add up to about 15% of the sample.

The germline V gene (reference sequence) provides CDR1 LNHDA and CDR2 SQIVND. The CDR3 goes from the cysteine to the phenylalanine over 12 residues. The DNA shown is the 36-base CDR3, in frame from base 1. Cut back by 5 bases and 5 bases, the V and J ends lie 9 bases apart. Sequencing used CD4+ T cells from blood, cultured in vitro, obtained after SARS-CoV-2 vaccination. This chain is built from TRBV19 and TRBJ1-2, and the D gene may be TRBD1, 6 bases matching. This receptor was identified in a human donor who received a COVID-19 vaccine. The DNA sequence is TGTGCCAGTAGTCCCCAGGGGTATGGCTACACCTTC. This gives the protein CASSPQGYGYTF.